The clone carrying this TCR beta chain is a singleton in its sample. The PCR used 60 Vbeta and 13 Jbeta primers. Clones were sequenced by immunoSEQ multiplex PCR, and TCRdb holds only the in-frame ones, with some missing. The sample includes 130,000 to 150,000 clones, 73% of them seen just once. The sample originates from a study of cytomegalovirus exposure and HLA in healthy donors. The receptor was derived from a human donor in good health. The sequencing input was PBMCs.

For the CDR3, the DNA is TGTGCCAGCAGTGATCGTCAGGTGAACACTGAAGCTTTCTTT. Translating it yields CASSDRQVNTEAFF. This chain uses TRBV25-1 with TRBJ1-1; no firm D call. CDR1 and CDR2 from the germline V gene are MGHDK and SYGVNS. This CDR3 region has 14 residues. V shed 3 bases and J shed 0 bases, with 8 bases lying between them.